One and the same sample provided the 18 T cell receptor beta chains below, sequenced in a study of blood T cell repertoires in COVID-19. Produced via immunoSEQ multiplex PCR; TCRdb's table is partial and in-frame only. Here the sample spans 200,000 to 300,000 clones, about 90% being singletons. Material for sequencing was PBMCs or T cells enriched from blood (not recorded which). The receptors here all came from a woman in her 40s who had been exposed to COVID-19.

V gene TRBV30 combines with J gene TRBJ1-6; D possibly corresponds to TRBD1 (6 bases). The CDR3 consists of 15 residues. Trimming left V 5 bases short and J 10 bases short, with 21 bases between. Germline V CDR1 and CDR2: GTSNPN, SVGIG (reference sequence). CDR3 loop: CAWGGARPGRSPLHF. CDR3 nucleotide sequence: TGTGCCTGGGGGGGGGCCCGGCCGGGTCGGTCACCCCTCCACTTT.

The gene calls are TRBV11-2 and TRBJ1-2; D not certain. The CDR3 spans 14 residues. The germline CDR1 and CDR2 sequences are SGHAT and FQNNGV. Deletions cut 1 base from V and 0 bases from J, with 6 bases between. As DNA, the CDR3 is TGTGCCAGCAGCTTAGGCGGTACTAACTATGGCTACACCTTC. Its translation: CASSLGGTNYGYTF.

This chain uses TRBV7-3 with TRBJ2-7, with D perhaps TRBD1 (6 bases). The germline CDR1 and CDR2 sequences are SGHTA and FQGTGA. Trimming left V 5 bases short and J 3 bases short, with 20 bases between. The CDR3 has 16 residues. DNA of the CDR3: TGTGCCAGCAGCCCCCTCCCAGGGGCAGGCCTCTACGAGCAGTACTTC. Encoded protein: CASSPLPGAGLYEQYF. Complete variable domain (other parts from reference TRBV7-3 and TRBJ2-7): GAGVSQTPSNKVTEKGKYVELRCDPISGHTALYWYRQSLGQGPEFLIYFQGTGAADDSGLPNDRFFAVRPEGSVSTLKIQRTERGDSAVYLCASSPLPGAGLYEQYFGPGTRLTVT.

V usage is TRBV14 and J usage is TRBJ2-3; 7 nucleotides line up with TRBD2. The CDR3 is 16 residues long. V was pared by 0 bases and J by 0 bases, with 3 bases of the junction left unmatched. Germline V gene sequence: CDR1 SGHDN, CDR2 FVKESK. Here the CDR3 DNA reads TGTGCCAGCAGCCAAGAAGCGGGACTTAGCACAGATACGCAGTATTTT. Translating it yields CASSQEAGLSTDTQYF.

The chain combines TRBV11-2 with TRBJ2-2; D not certain. Trimming stripped 5 bases from V and 8 bases from J, with 12 bases between. The CDR3 totals 13 residues. Germline lookup yields CDR1 SGHAT and CDR2 FQNNGV. The CDR3 reads CASSPQTHGELFF. The CDR3 DNA is TGTGCCAGCAGCCCACAGACCCATGGGGAGCTGTTTTTT.

The rearrangement joins TRBV4-3 to TRBJ1-1, with D perhaps matching TRBD1 (5 bases). The ends were cut back, 0 bases at V and 4 bases at J, with 12 bases in the middle. CDR3 length: 15 amino acids. From germline, CDR1 is LGHNA and CDR2 YSLEER. CDR3 sequence: CASSQDFGTRTEAFF. DNA of the CDR3: TGCGCCAGCAGCCAAGATTTTGGGACTCGCACTGAAGCTTTCTTT.

This clone was recorded only once. The CDR3 loop is CASSYGTGAGNTIYF. The CDR3 DNA reads TGTGCCAGCAGTTATGGGACAGGGGCTGGAAACACCATATATTTT. The V and J genes are TRBV6-5 and TRBJ1-3; 10 bases agree with TRBD1. This CDR3 is built from 15 residues. After removal of 3 bases from V and 2 bases from J, the junction contained 1 base not matched to a gene. CDR1 and CDR2 from the germline V gene are MNHEY and SVGAGI.

This clone was counted between two and nine times. This chain uses TRBV7-9 with TRBJ1-2; unclear D gene. From germline, CDR1 is SEHNR and CDR2 FQNEAQ (reference sequence). The CDR3 extends over 12 amino acids. V gave up 6 bases and J gave up 8 bases, with 13 bases separating them. This CDR3 is CASRDWEHGYTF. The CDR3 bases are TGTGCCAGCAGGGATTGGGAGCACGGCTACACCTTC.

The V call is TRBV6-2 or TRBV6-3, the J call TRBJ2-6; 8 positions agree with TRBD1. Germline V gives CDR1 MNHEY, CDR2 SVGEGT. V lost 4 bases to trimming and J lost 4 bases; unmatched junction nucleotides: 15. The CDR3 totals 19 residues. The CDR3 sequence is CASSFNPLRTGPGANVLTF. Written as DNA, the CDR3 is TGTGCCAGCAGTTTTAACCCCCTCAGGACAGGGCCCGGGGCCAACGTCCTGACTTTC.

Only one count was recorded for this clone. The CDR3 DNA sequence: TGTGCCACCAGTGGTGGACTAGCGGAGAGCACAGATACGCAGTATTTT. Its translation is CATSGGLAESTDTQYF. The chain links TRBV24-1 to TRBJ2-3; 10 bases match TRBD2. This CDR3 comprises 16 residues. V shed 5 bases and J 0 bases; nucleotides not matched to a gene: 4. Germline V lookup: CDR1 KGHDR, CDR2 SFDVKD.

The V call is TRBV4-3, the J call TRBJ2-5, with 9 nucleotides matching TRBD2. In germline, CDR1 is LGHNA, CDR2 YSLEER. J lost 4 bases, V lost 0 bases, and 9 bases had no gene match. CDR3 length: 17 amino acids. The CDR3 DNA follows: TGCGCCAGCAGCCAAGATCCGCCTAGCGGGGAGGGAGAGACCCAGTACTTC. The encoded protein is CASSQDPPSGEGETQYF.

In this sample, this clone turned up a few times. V gene TRBV24-1 combines with J gene TRBJ1-5; no firm D call. Per germline, CDR1 KGHDR and CDR2 SFDVKD. With 4 bases removed from V and 6 bases from J, the gap between germline ends came to 9 bases. This CDR3 comprises 13 residues. The CDR3 nucleotides are TGTGCCACCAGTGAATCCGGGTTTCAGCCCCAGCATTTT. Translated, it gives CATSESGFQPQHF.

The chain recombines TRBV19 with TRBJ1-6; TRBD1 is a possible D gene (6 bases). Looked up from germline, CDR1 is LNHDA and CDR2 is SQIVND (reference sequence). The length of the CDR3 is 16 residues. V gave up 3 bases and J gave up 0 bases, with 9 bases separating them. CDR3 nucleotide sequence: TGTGCCAGTAGTATGATAGGGGGCTCCTATAATTCACCCCTCCACTTT. Protein: CASSMIGGSYNSPLHF.

CDR3 DNA: TGTGCCACCGGGCAGGGAACCTCCTATAATTCACCCCTCCACTTT. Translated, it gives CATGQGTSYNSPLHF. The chain is built from TRBV24-1 and TRBJ1-6, with D tentatively TRBD1 (5 bases). CDR1 and CDR2 (germline): KGHDR, SFDVKD. The V gene lost 9 bases and the J gene lost 0 bases, with 11 bases spanning the gap. There are 15 residues in the CDR3.

This clone has just a few counts. The chain employs TRBV4-1 and TRBJ1-1; D possibly corresponds to TRBD1 (6 bases). V was trimmed by 1 base and J by 4 bases, leaving 13 bases between them. CDR3 size: 15 residues. The germline gives CDR1 MGHRA, CDR2 YSYEKL. CDR3 region: CASSQGDPRGTEAFF. Written as DNA, the CDR3 is TGCGCCAGCAGCCAAGGGGATCCCAGGGGCACTGAAGCTTTCTTT.

V gene TRBV7-8 combines with J gene TRBJ1-6, with D possibly being TRBD1 (6 bases). Germline assignment: CDR1 SGHVS and CDR2 FQNEAQ. CDR3 length equals 15 residues. V was trimmed by 1 base and J by 7 bases, leaving 11 bases between them. The CDR3 region is CASSLVRDTNSPLHF. CDR3 bases: TGTGCCAGCAGCTTAGTGAGGGACACGAATTCACCCCTCCACTTT.

V usage is TRBV19 and J usage is TRBJ2-3; D may be TRBD2 (5 bases). Germline V gene data show CDR1 as LNHDA and CDR2 as SQIVND (reference sequence). The CDR3 totals 16 residues. The V end lost 1 base, the J end lost 0 bases, and 11 bases lay between the germline ends. The CDR3 region is CASSIARGASTDTQYF. In DNA, the CDR3 is TGTGCCAGTAGTATAGCCCGGGGTGCTAGCACAGATACGCAGTATTTT.

The chain couples TRBV7-6 to TRBJ2-2; D gene unclear. CDR1 and CDR2 (germline): SGHVS, FNYEAQ. The V end was cut by 3 bases, the J end by 4 bases, with 9 bases between. The CDR3 is made up of 14 amino acids. CDR3: CASSFGDGTGELFF. The CDR3 DNA reads TGTGCCAGCAGCTTTGGAGACGGCACCGGGGAGCTGTTTTTT.